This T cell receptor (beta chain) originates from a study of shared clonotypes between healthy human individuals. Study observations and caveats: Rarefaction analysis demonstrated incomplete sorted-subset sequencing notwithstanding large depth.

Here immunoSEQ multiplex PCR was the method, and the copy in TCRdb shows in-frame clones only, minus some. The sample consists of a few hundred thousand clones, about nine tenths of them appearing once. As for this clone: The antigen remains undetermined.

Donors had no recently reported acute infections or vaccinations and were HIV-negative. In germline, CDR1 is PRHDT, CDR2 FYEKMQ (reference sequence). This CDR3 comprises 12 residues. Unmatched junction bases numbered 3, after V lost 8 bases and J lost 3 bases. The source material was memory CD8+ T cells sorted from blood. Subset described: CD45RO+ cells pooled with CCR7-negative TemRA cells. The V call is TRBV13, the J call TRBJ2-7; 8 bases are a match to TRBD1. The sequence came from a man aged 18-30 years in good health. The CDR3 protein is CASGQGNYEQYF. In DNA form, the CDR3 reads TGTGCCAGCGGACAGGGAAACTACGAGCAGTACTTC.